The following is a T cell receptor beta chain sequence with its context. This specimen comes from a study of cytomegalovirus exposure and HLA in healthy donors. PCR involved 60 Vbeta and 13 Jbeta primers. Libraries were prepared by immunoSEQ multiplex PCR; TCRdb keeps only in-frame clonotypes and omits some of them. Among about 140,000 clones listed, more than 60% were seen once. Germline-derived CDR1 and CDR2 are SGDLS and YYNGEE. Trimming left V 3 bases short and J 5 bases short, with 7 bases between. CDR3 length: 12 amino acids. Sequencing input: PBMCs. This chain connects TRBV9 to TRBJ2-3, with a weak D call TRBD2 (5 bases). This TCR came from a male donor in good health and CMV-seronegative. The CDR3 DNA sequence: TGTGCCAGCAGCGGAGAGGGAGATACGCAGTATTTT. Protein product: CASSGEGDTQYF.